Here is one T cell receptor beta chain with its context. This entry is derived from a study of beta chain features in type 1 diabetes. Every isolated RNA sample was fully reverse transcribed, so sequencing captured expressed TCRB transcripts. Here immunoSEQ multiplex PCR was the method, and the copy in TCRdb shows in-frame clones only, minus some. The sample has under 800,000 clones, roughly 15% seen once. Trimming took off 2 bases at V and 4 bases at J, with 15 bases between the two ends. CDR1 is MNHEY and CDR2 is SMNVEV in the germline V gene (reference sequence). The CDR3 consists of 15 residues. The sample taken for sequencing was naive CD4+ T cells from blood. The source is a man aged 18 to 30 in good health. V gene TRBV27 combines with J gene TRBJ2-7, with D tentatively TRBD2 (5 bases). The CDR3 sequence: CASSLISGNNYEQYF. Here the CDR3 DNA reads TGTGCCAGCAGTTTAATCAGCGGCAACAATTACGAGCAGTACTTC.